This T cell receptor beta chain was recovered during a study of tumor and adjacent non-tumor tissue in lung cancer. Looking at the study overall: The patients, 10 men and five or six women, were about 30 to 85 with stage I to III disease. The study's findings and limits: In normal lung, the top 100 clones were significantly more dominant than in tumor.

No cell sorting was done before RNA was extracted from the tissue. Chemotherapy-naive patients with new lung cancer underwent thoracic surgery in China, August–late 2014. As regards this clonotype: The target antigen is unknown. This clone may be a read error of a much larger clone one base away.

Three rounds of nested PCR, following a modified ARM-PCR protocol, produced the TCRbeta library. In TCRdb, the multiplex PCR reads were re-called with MiXCR into one record per CDR3 protein. The sample has 120,000 or so distinct CDR3 sequences; around three fifths are singletons. Trimming took 4 bases from V and 6 from J, leaving 15 bases between them. The CDR3 length is 13 residues. Germline V lookup: CDR1 SQVTM, CDR2 ANQGSEA. The specimen sequenced was lung tumor tissue. The chain is built from TRBV29-1 and TRBJ1-1; maybe TRBD1 (5 bases). The source is a man aged 30 to 39 with non-small cell lung cancer. The CDR3: CSVAGGADAEAFF. The DNA of the CDR3 is TGCAGCGTTGCCGGGGGAGCGGACGCTGAAGCTTTCTTT.